These T cell receptor beta chains were read from a single sample in a study of OX40 agonist ivuxolimab in advanced cancers. Clones were sequenced by immunoSEQ multiplex PCR, and TCRdb holds only the in-frame ones, with some missing. The sample includes about 48,000 clones, approximately 89% of them seen just once. The input for sequencing was CD4+ or CD8+ T cells sorted from blood, taken in a trial of the OX40 agonist ivuxolimab. Receptors originate from an adult with an advanced solid tumor such as melanoma, head and neck, liver or kidney cancer. CDR3s include the opening cysteine and the closing phenylalanine or tryptophan. A D gene is named only where the DNA matches it firmly. For some rows the clone size is stated as once, few or many, or as a class when expanded; others skip it.

TRBD1	TRBV4-1	TRBJ2-7	.	CASSQPDRAREQYF	TGCGCCAGCAGCCAACCAGACAGGGCTCGGGAGCAGTACTTC
.	TRBV4-1	TRBJ2-2	few	CASSRSNTGELFF	TGCGCCAGCAGTCGGAGTAACACCGGGGAGCTGTTTTTT
.	TRBV7-9	TRBJ2-5	.	CASSLAISPPRETQYF	TGTGCCAGCAGCTTAGCGATAAGTCCGCCGCGGGAGACCCAGTACTTC
TRBD1	TRBV7-6	TRBJ2-7	.	CASSSDRGNYEQYF	TGTGCCAGCAGCTCGGACAGGGGAAACTACGAGCAGTACTTC
.	TRBV29-1	TRBJ2-1	.	CSGTWDWRGGGQGDEQFF	TGCAGCGGCACATGGGACTGGAGAGGGGGCGGCCAGGGCGATGAGCAGTTCTTC
.	TRBV28	TRBJ1-1	.	CASSLLDGNTEAFF	TGTGCCAGCAGTTTATTGGACGGAAACACTGAAGCTTTCTTT
.	TRBV5-6	TRBJ2-7	.	CASSLGTVEEQYF	TGTGCCAGCAGCTTGGGCACTGTCGAAGAGCAGTACTTC
.	TRBV9	TRBJ1-5	.	CASSVGGTINQPQHF	TGTGCCAGCAGCGTAGGAGGGACAATTAATCAGCCCCAGCATTTT
.	TRBV6-6	TRBJ2-7	.	CASSRTRDITSEQYF	TGTGCCAGCAGTCGGACCCGGGACATCACTAGCGAGCAGTACTTC
.	TRBV9	TRBJ2-1	.	CASSARLGRDEQFF	TGTGCCAGCAGCGCCCGACTAGGTAGGGATGAGCAGTTCTTC
.	TRBV11-2	TRBJ2-5	.	CASSLWQGAQETQYF	TGTGCCAGCAGCTTATGGCAGGGTGCACAAGAGACCCAGTACTTC
.	TRBV6-1	TRBJ2-6	once	CASSEALSGANVLTF	TGTGCCAGCAGTGAAGCGCTCTCTGGGGCCAACGTCCTGACTTTC
.	TRBV5-1	TRBJ2-7	.	CASSLAVDYEQYF	TGCGCCAGCAGCTTGGCCGTCGACTACGAGCAGTACTTC
.	TRBV6-6	TRBJ1-2	.	CASSYESNYGYTF	TGTGCCAGCAGTTACGAGTCTAACTATGGCTACACCTTC
.	TRBV7-3	TRBJ2-1	.	CASSFAYNEQFF	TGTGCCAGCAGCTTCGCCTACAATGAGCAGTTCTTC
.	TRBV7-6	TRBJ2-3	.	CASSEETFSTDTQYF	TGTGCCAGCAGCGAGGAAACATTTAGCACAGATACGCAGTATTTT
.	TRBV5-1	TRBJ2-3	.	CASRPDSTDTQYF	TGCGCCAGCAGGCCGGACAGCACAGATACGCAGTATTTT
TRBD1	TRBV15	TRBJ1-5	.	CATSGLLGQGVSQPQHF	TGTGCCACCAGCGGATTATTAGGACAGGGGGTATCTCAGCCCCAGCATTTT
.	TRBV2	TRBJ1-5	.	CASGQSNQPQHF	TGTGCCAGCGGACAGAGCAATCAGCCCCAGCATTTT
.	TRBV6-6	TRBJ2-7	.	CASSSNRFGEGQYF	TGTGCCAGCAGTTCCAACCGTTTCGGGGAAGGGCAGTACTTC
.	TRBV19	TRBJ2-3	few	CASTLGTASTDTQYF	TGTGCCAGTACCCTCGGGACGGCTAGCACAGATACGCAGTATTTT